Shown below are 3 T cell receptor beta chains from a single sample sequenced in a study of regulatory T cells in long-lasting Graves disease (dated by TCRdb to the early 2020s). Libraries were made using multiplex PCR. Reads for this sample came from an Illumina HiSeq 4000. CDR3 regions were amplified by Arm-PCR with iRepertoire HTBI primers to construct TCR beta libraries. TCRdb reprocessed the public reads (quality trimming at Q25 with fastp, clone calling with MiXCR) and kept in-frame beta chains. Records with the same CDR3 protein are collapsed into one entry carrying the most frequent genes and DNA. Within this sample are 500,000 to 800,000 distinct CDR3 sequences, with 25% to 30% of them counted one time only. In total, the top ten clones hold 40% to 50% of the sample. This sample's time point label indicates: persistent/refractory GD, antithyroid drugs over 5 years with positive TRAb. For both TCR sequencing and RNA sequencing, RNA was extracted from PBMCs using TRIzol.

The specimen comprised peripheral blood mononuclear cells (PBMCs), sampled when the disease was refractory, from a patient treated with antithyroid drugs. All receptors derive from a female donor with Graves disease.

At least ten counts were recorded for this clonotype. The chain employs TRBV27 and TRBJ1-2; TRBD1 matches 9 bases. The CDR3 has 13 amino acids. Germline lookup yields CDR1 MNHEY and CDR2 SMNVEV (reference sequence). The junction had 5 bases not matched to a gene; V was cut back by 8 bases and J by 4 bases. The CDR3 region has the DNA TGTGCCAGCGGGCCGGGACAGGGCTATGGCTACACCTTC. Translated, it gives CASGPGQGYGYTF.

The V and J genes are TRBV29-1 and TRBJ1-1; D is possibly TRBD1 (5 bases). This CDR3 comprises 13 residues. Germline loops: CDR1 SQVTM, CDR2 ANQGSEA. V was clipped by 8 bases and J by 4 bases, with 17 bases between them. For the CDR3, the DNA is TGCAGCTCCACGGAGGGACGAAGCACTGAAGCTTTCTTT. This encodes CSSTEGRSTEAFF.

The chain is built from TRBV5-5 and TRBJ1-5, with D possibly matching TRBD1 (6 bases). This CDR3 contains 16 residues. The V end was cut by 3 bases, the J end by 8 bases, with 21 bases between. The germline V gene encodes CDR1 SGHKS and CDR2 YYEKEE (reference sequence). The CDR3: CASSSPGTPGEKPQHF. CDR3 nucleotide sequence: TGTGCCAGCAGCTCTCCCGGGACACCCGGAGAGAAGCCCCAGCATTTT.